This passage covers 18 T cell receptor beta chains from one sample sequenced in a study of blood T cell repertoires in COVID-19 (dated by TCRdb to 2019 to 2021). The library was built by means of the immunoSEQ multiplex PCR assay. TCRdb limited this immuneACCESS table to in-frame rearrangements with V and J called. A share of clones is missing; checked studies link under half to unresolved V genes, and the rest is unexplained. The sample data list about 44,000 clones, and about 86% of these were observed just once. The ten biggest clones cover about 45% of the sample. The sequencing sample was made of peripheral blood. The origin of the receptors is a human donor in a cohort sampled during active COVID-19.

In this sample, this clone turned up once. V gene TRBV7-2 combines with J gene TRBJ2-7; a possible D gene is TRBD2 (5 bases). Germline V CDR1 and CDR2: SGHTA, FQGNSA. This CDR3 has 14 residues. The ends were cut back, 5 bases at V and 0 bases at J, with 11 bases in the middle. CDR3 sequence reads: CASSRDYISYEQYF. CDR3 nucleotide sequence: TGTGCCAGCAGCCGCGACTACATCTCCTACGAGCAGTACTTC. The full variable domain, its missing parts supplied by reference TRBV7-2 and TRBJ2-7, is GAGVSQSPSNKVTEKGKDVELRCDPISGHTALYWYRQSLGQGLEFLIYFQGNSAPDKSGLPSDRFSAERTGGSVSTLTIQRTQQEDSAVYLCASSRDYISYEQYFGPGTRLTVT.

This clone was seen a single time. The chain links TRBV3-1 (or the pseudogene TRBV3-2) to TRBJ2-2; 7 bases match TRBD2. This CDR3 contains 15 residues. The V gene's germline CDR1 is LGHDT and CDR2 YNNKEL (reference sequence). V lost 1 base, J lost 5 bases, and 4 bases stayed unmatched. CDR3 sequence reads: CASSQAGGGTGELFF. CDR3 DNA sequence: TGTGCCAGCAGCCAAGCGGGGGGAGGGACCGGGGAGCTGTTTTTT.

CDR3 DNA sequence: TGTGCCAGCAGTGCTTCAGGGCGGGGGGATGAAGAGACCCAGTACTTC. Protein sequence: CASSASGRGDEETQYF. The V gene is TRBV6-6, the J gene TRBJ2-5, with 8 bases lining up with TRBD2. CDR1 and CDR2 (germline): MNHNY, SVGAGI (reference sequence). V lost 5 bases and J lost 3; bases outside the gene matches: 11. This CDR3 has 16 amino acids.

This chain connects TRBV5-5 to TRBJ1-1; tentatively, D is TRBD1 (6 bases). V dropped 0 bases and J dropped 1 base, with 7 bases sitting between them. The CDR3 sequence is 14 residues long. Germline CDR1 SGHKS, CDR2 YYEKEE (reference sequence). The CDR3 bases are TGTGCCAGCAGCTTGGGACAGGAGAACACTGAAGCTTTCTTT. It yields the protein CASSLGQENTEAFF. The full variable domain, completed using reference TRBV5-5 and TRBJ1-1, is DAGVTQSPTHLIKTRGQQVTLRCSPISGHKSVSWYQQVLGQGPQFIFQYYEKEERGRGNFPDRFSARQFPNYSSELNVNALLLGDSALYLCASSLGQENTEAFFGQGTRLTVV.

The chain links TRBV5-1 to TRBJ1-6, with D possibly being TRBD1 (6 bases). With 1 base removed from V and 7 bases from J, the gap between germline ends came to 9 bases. The CDR3 is 14 residues long. Germline V gene lookup returns CDR1 SGHRS and CDR2 YFSETQ. Here the CDR3 DNA reads TGCGCCAGCAGCTTGACAGGGAGAAATTCACCCCTCCACTTT. It encodes CASSLTGRNSPLHF.

The chain has TRBV7-3 and TRBJ2-1, with TRBD2 matching over 8 bases. The J segment lost 4 bases and the V segment lost 1 base, leaving 3 bases of the junction unmatched. Germline-derived CDR1 and CDR2 are SGHTA and FQGTGA. The CDR3 extends over 15 amino acids. Here the CDR3 reads CASSLSAGGYNEQFF. The CDR3 DNA is TGTGCCAGCAGCTTAAGCGCGGGGGGTTACAATGAGCAGTTCTTC.

The V gene is TRBV5-1, the J gene TRBJ1-2; no reliable D call. Germline CDR1 is SGHRS and CDR2 is YFSETQ. The length of the CDR3 is 12 residues. V lost 0 bases and J lost 8, with 8 bases in between. The CDR3 sequence: CASSLEARGYTF. CDR3 DNA: TGCGCCAGCAGCTTGGAGGCCAGGGGCTACACCTTC.

The chain couples TRBV7-8 to TRBJ1-2; D not resolved. The CDR3 extends over 14 amino acids. Trimming stripped 0 bases from V and 8 bases from J, with 13 bases between. Germline V gene lookup returns CDR1 SGHVS and CDR2 FQNEAQ. CDR3 coding DNA: TGTGCCAGCAGCTTAGCCCCCGGGATCGACGGCTACACCTTC. Translation gives CASSLAPGIDGYTF.

The CDR3 nucleotides read TGTGCCAGCAGCTTAGATCCCTTCGGTGACACTGAAGCTTTCTTT. Translation gives CASSLDPFGDTEAFF. The V and J genes are TRBV11-2 and TRBJ1-1; D call uncertain. Per germline, CDR1 SGHAT and CDR2 FQNNGV. The ends were cut back, 0 bases at V and 3 bases at J, with 11 bases in the middle. The length of the CDR3 is 15 residues.

The V gene is TRBV2, the J gene TRBJ2-5, with 10 bases identical to TRBD2. The ends lost 6 bases at V and 4 bases at J; junction bases unmatched: 5. CDR1 is SNHLY and CDR2 is FYNNEI in the germline V gene. This CDR3 spans 14 amino acids. DNA of the CDR3: TGTGCCAGCAGCAAACGGACTAGCGGAGAGACCCAGTACTTC. It yields the protein CASSKRTSGETQYF.

The chain joins TRBV5-1 to TRBJ2-1, with 11 bases identical to TRBD2. This CDR3 contains 15 residues. The V segment lost 3 bases and the J segment 8 bases; nucleotides outside the gene matches: 7. Germline V gene sequence: CDR1 SGHRS, CDR2 YFSETQ. For the CDR3, the DNA is TGCGCCAGCAGCTGGGGACTAGCGGAACCCGATGAGCAGTTCTTC. It specifies CASSWGLAEPDEQFF.

The CDR3 loop is CASSTGLVVGETQYF. The CDR3, as DNA: TGTGCCAGCAGCACGGGACTAGTAGTGGGAGAGACCCAGTACTTC. The chain has TRBV27 and TRBJ2-5; TRBD2 matches at 8 bases. The V and J ends lost 6 bases and 4 bases, in that order; junction bases with no gene match: 10. The V gene's germline CDR1 is MNHEY and CDR2 SMNVEV (reference sequence). This CDR3 has 15 residues.

A few counts support this clone. V is TRBV4-3 and J is TRBJ2-7; 9 bases align to TRBD1. CDR1 and CDR2 from the germline V gene are LGHNA and YSLEER. The ends lost 3 bases at V and 1 base at J; junction bases unmatched: 1. The CDR3 runs to 14 residues. The CDR3 nucleotides read TGCGCCAGCAGCCAGACAGGGGGATCCTACGAGCAGTACTTC. Protein: CASSQTGGSYEQYF.

This chain uses TRBV27 with TRBJ2-7; 9 bases line up with TRBD1. Trimming removed 1 base from V and 4 bases from J; junction bases left unmatched: 8. The germline V gene encodes CDR1 MNHEY and CDR2 SMNVEV (reference sequence). The CDR3 runs 16 residues. This CDR3 is CASSLYPTDRGYEQYV. The CDR3 coding sequence is TGTGCCAGCAGTTTATACCCCACCGACAGGGGGTACGAGCAGTACGTC.

The chain is built from TRBV10-3 and TRBJ1-5, with TRBD1 identical over 9 bases. The CDR3 sequence is 15 residues long. Germline-derived CDR1 and CDR2 are ENHRY and SYGVKD. Losses at the gene ends were 6 bases for V and 1 base for J; bases not matched to a gene: 4. CDR3 in DNA: TGTGCCATCAGAGCCGGGACAGGGAGCAATCAGCCCCAGCATTTT. Translated, it gives CAIRAGTGSNQPQHF.

This clone was recorded only once. The V and J genes are TRBV7-8 and TRBJ1-1; D is perhaps TRBD1 (5 bases). The ends were cut back, 1 base at V and 11 bases at J, with 29 bases in the middle. Germline CDR1 reads SGHVS; CDR2 reads FQNEAQ. The CDR3 length is 18 residues. CDR3 DNA sequence: TGTGCCAGCAGCTTAGTCCGGAAGGGACTACGCCCTTACACCCGGGCTTTCTTT. Residues: CASSLVRKGLRPYTRAFF.

V usage is TRBV18 and J usage is TRBJ1-1, with TRBD1 identical over 8 bases. The germline V gene has CDR1 KGHSH and CDR2 LQKENI. J lost 5 bases, V lost 3 bases, and 5 bases had no gene match. This CDR3 comprises 14 residues. CDR3 region: CASSPTRGRTEAFF. CDR3 sequence (DNA): TGTGCCAGCTCACCGACCAGGGGGCGTACTGAAGCTTTCTTT.

The J gene is TRBJ1-1, the V gene TRBV7-9; the match to TRBD1 covers 7 bases. CDR1 and CDR2 (germline): SEHNR, FQNEAQ (reference sequence). The V segment lost 4 bases and the J segment 10 bases; nucleotides outside the gene matches: 6. This CDR3 region has 12 residues. The CDR3 DNA reads as TGTGCCAGCAGCTCAGGGGGGATCGGAGCTTTCTTT. It is translated as CASSSGGIGAFF.